This is a list of T cell receptor beta chains from one sample in a study of blood T cell repertoires in COVID-19. Clones were sequenced by immunoSEQ multiplex PCR, and TCRdb holds only the in-frame ones, with some missing. The sample carries about 50,000 clones, 89% recorded once. The sequencing input was peripheral blood. These receptors were taken from a human donor in a cohort sampled during active COVID-19. The CDR3 runs from the conserved cysteine through the conserved F or W. D genes are given only for firm matches. Clone size is stated in some rows and not others, as once, few, many or a class when expanded.

TRBJ2-2	TRBV15	17	TRBD2	NA	CATSRDRTSVNTGELFF	TGTGCCACCAGCAGAGATAGGACTAGCGTTAACACCGGGGAGCTGTTTTTT
TRBJ2-7	TRBV6-1	16	NA	NA	CASSEALGGALYEQYF	TGTGCCAGCAGTGAAGCGTTAGGGGGGGCCCTATACGAGCAGTACTTC
TRBJ2-3	TRBV5-5	15	TRBD2	NA	CASSKLAGGTDTQYF	TGTGCCAGCAGCAAACTAGCGGGGGGCACAGATACGCAGTATTTT
TRBJ1-1	TRBV19	17	TRBD1	NA	CASSTHSRTGTGTEAFF	TGTGCCAGTAGTACCCATAGTCGGACAGGGACTGGTACTGAAGCTTTCTTT
TRBJ2-7	TRBV20-1	11	NA	once	CSASGEYEQYF	TGCAGTGCGTCGGGGGAATACGAGCAGTACTTC
TRBJ2-5	TRBV15	15	NA	NA	CATSRDRWASETQYF	TGTGCCACCAGCAGAGATAGGTGGGCTTCGGAGACCCAGTACTTC
TRBJ2-1	TRBV20-1	16	TRBD1	NA	CSASPLVGQGSTEQFF	TGCAGTGCTAGTCCTCTAGTGGGACAGGGGTCCACCGAGCAGTTCTTC
TRBJ2-1	TRBV4-1	16	TRBD2	NA	CASSQGQRGGVNEQFF	TGCGCCAGCAGCCAAGGTCAGCGGGGGGGCGTGAATGAGCAGTTCTTC
TRBJ1-6	TRBV20-1	15	NA	NA	CSASRGGTYNSPLHF	TGCAGTGCTAGTCGGGGGGGCACCTATAATTCACCCCTCCACTTT
TRBJ2-3	TRBV7-9	15	NA	NA	CASSLVWDITDTQYF	TGTGCCAGCAGCTTAGTCTGGGACATCACAGATACGCAGTATTTT
TRBJ1-6	TRBV6-6	15	TRBD1	NA	CASSYSGTGDSPLHF	TGTGCCAGCAGTTACTCCGGGACAGGGGATTCACCCCTCCACTTT
TRBJ2-1	TRBV18	18	TRBD1	once	CASSLTLGTGANYNEQFF	TGTGCCAGCTCACTAACTTTAGGGACAGGGGCGAACTACAATGAGCAGTTCTTC
TRBJ2-1	TRBV11-2	13	NA	NA	CASSLDRVNEQFF	TGTGCCAGCAGCTTAGACAGGGTCAATGAGCAGTTCTTC
TRBJ2-7	TRBV1	15	NA	few	CTSSHQGGLAEEQYF	TGCACCAGCAGCCATCAGGGTGGGCTAGCGGAGGAGCAGTACTTC
TRBJ1-4	TRBV27	15	NA	NA	CASSSLTSYGEKLFF	TGTGCCAGCAGTTCGCTGACATCCTATGGGGAAAAACTGTTTTTT
TRBJ1-4	TRBV4-3	15	NA	NA	CASSQGEGGYEKLFF	TGCGCCAGCAGCCAAGGTGAAGGGGGTTATGAAAAACTGTTTTTT
TRBJ2-1	TRBV7-9	16	TRBD2	NA	CASSRRTSGRSNEQFF	TGTGCCAGCAGCCGCCGGACTAGCGGGAGGAGCAATGAGCAGTTCTTC
TRBJ1-1	TRBV5-1	13	TRBD1	NA	CASSLGQGPEAFF	TGCGCCAGCAGCTTGGGACAGGGCCCTGAAGCTTTCTTT
TRBJ1-1	TRBV19	13	NA	NA	CASSYSGNTEAFF	TGTGCCAGTAGCTACTCAGGGAACACTGAAGCTTTCTTT
TRBJ2-5	TRBV7-2	15	NA	NA	CASSLVAAYQETQYF	TGTGCCAGCAGCTTAGTGGCAGCGTACCAAGAGACCCAGTACTTC
TRBJ2-5	TRBV9	15	NA	NA	CASSVAGTLQETQYF	TGTGCCAGCAGCGTAGCAGGGACTTTACAAGAGACCCAGTACTTC
TRBJ1-1	TRBV25-1	12	NA	NA	CASRNMNTEAFF	TGTGCCAGCAGAAACATGAACACTGAAGCTTTCTTT
TRBJ2-2	TRBV7-2	15	NA	NA	CASSPGRSNTGELFF	TGTGCCAGCAGCCCCGGCAGGTCGAACACCGGGGAGCTGTTTTTT
TRBJ1-2	TRBV6-5	14	NA	NA	CASGRGVGNYGYTF	TGTGCCAGCGGCAGGGGAGTCGGTAACTATGGCTACACCTTC
TRBJ1-2	TRBV12-3/TRBV12-4	13	NA	NA	CASSFSGDYGYTF	TGTGCCAGCAGTTTTTCGGGGGACTACGGCTACACCTTC
TRBJ2-1	TRBV3-1/TRBV3-2	14	TRBD1	NA	CASSGTGQNNEQFF	TGTGCCAGCAGCGGGACAGGGCAGAACAATGAGCAGTTCTTC
TRBJ1-1	TRBV4-1	12	NA	NA	CASSLDYTEAFF	TGCGCCAGCAGCTTAGACTACACTGAAGCTTTCTTT
TRBJ1-5	TRBV18	16	TRBD1	NA	CASSPYRGLGNQPQHF	TGTGCCAGCTCACCATACAGGGGGCTTGGCAATCAGCCCCAGCATTTT
TRBJ2-5	TRBV15	13	NA	NA	CATSRATGETQYF	TGTGCCACCAGCAGGGCCACGGGGGAGACCCAGTACTTC
TRBJ1-2	TRBV18	15	NA	NA	CASSPGGGLGYGYTF	TGTGCCAGCTCACCGGGCGGAGGCTTAGGCTATGGCTACACCTTC
TRBJ1-1	TRBV21-1	12	NA	NA	CASSPKTGEAFF	TGTGCCAGCAGCCCAAAGACAGGAGAAGCTTTCTTT
TRBJ1-5	TRBV9	14	NA	NA	CASSVGTAIGPQHF	TGTGCCAGCAGCGTAGGGACAGCTATTGGGCCCCAGCATTTT
TRBJ2-7	TRBV4-3	15	NA	NA	CASSQDPGFSYEQYF	TGCGCCAGCAGCCAAGATCCAGGGTTTAGCTACGAGCAGTACTTC
TRBJ2-5	TRBV5-1	14	NA	NA	CASIPDLGLQTQYF	TGCGCCAGCATCCCGGACCTGGGGCTCCAGACCCAGTACTTC
TRBJ2-2	TRBV24-1	15	TRBD2	NA	CATSVGRGNTGELFF	TGTGCCACCAGTGTGGGGAGGGGGAACACCGGGGAGCTGTTTTTT
TRBJ1-1	TRBV14	14	NA	NA	CASSQLQANTEAFF	TGTGCCAGCAGCCAACTACAGGCGAACACTGAAGCTTTCTTT